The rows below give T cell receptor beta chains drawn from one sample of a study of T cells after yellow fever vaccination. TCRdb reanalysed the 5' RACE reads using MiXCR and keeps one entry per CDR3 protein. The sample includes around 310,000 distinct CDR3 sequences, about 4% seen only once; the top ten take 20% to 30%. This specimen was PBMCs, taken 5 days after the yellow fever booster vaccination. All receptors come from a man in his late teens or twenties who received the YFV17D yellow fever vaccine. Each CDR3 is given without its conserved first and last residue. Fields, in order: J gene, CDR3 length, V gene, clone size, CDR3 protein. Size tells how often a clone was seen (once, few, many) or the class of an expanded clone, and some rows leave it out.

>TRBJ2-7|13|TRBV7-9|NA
ASSRDFSSRYEQY
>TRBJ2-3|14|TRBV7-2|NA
ASSFPRDSSTDTQY
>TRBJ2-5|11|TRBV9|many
ASSVAPDETQY
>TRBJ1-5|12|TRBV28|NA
ASLLRVGNQPQH
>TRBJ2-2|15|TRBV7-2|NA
ASSHRWDRVYTGELF
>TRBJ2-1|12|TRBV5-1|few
ASSPRDLGNEQF
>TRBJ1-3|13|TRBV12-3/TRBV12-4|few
ASSPRRPAGNTIY
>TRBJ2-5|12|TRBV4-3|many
ASSQGNRGETQY
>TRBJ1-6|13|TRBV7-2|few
ASSPLTGLDSPLH
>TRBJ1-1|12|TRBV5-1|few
ASSLESTSTEAF
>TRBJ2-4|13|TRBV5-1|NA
ASSLPGQAKNIQY
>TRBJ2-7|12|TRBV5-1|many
ASSFGRVVHEQY
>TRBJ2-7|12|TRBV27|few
ASSFVGGSGEQY
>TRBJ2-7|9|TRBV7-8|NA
ASSATGARY
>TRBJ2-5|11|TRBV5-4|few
ASMAGGHKTQY
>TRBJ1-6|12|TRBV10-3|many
AISRGLSNSPLH
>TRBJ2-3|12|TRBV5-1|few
ASSLYWSTDTQY
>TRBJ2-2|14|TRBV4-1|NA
ASSQGGAGHTGELF
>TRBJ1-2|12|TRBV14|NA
ASSRIEGGYGYT
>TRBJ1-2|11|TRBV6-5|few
ASTRDLNYGYT
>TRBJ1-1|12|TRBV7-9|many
ASSAGGGGTEAF
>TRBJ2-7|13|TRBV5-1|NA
ASSLRLAGGSEQY
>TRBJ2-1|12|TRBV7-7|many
ASSRAGGGNEQF
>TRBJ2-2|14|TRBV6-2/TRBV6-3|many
ASASRGGWSTGELF
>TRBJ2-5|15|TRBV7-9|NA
ASSLLIGRVTQETQY
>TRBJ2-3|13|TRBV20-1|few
SAMRGGPSTDTQY
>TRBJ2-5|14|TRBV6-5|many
ASSYSGTSGGETQY
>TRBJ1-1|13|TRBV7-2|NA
ASSPNRGQETEAF
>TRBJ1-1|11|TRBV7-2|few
ASSSYRNTEAF
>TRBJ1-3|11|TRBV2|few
ASGRDSGNTIY
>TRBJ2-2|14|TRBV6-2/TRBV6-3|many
ASSYTPGGLTGELF
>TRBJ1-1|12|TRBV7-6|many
ASSSTRQGSEAF
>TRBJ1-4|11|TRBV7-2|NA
ASSLPDRAELF
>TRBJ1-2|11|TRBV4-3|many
ASSQGVDYGYT
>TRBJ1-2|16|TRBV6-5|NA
ASSYLSVRGPETYGYT
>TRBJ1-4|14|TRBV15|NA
ATSRDPGATNEKLF
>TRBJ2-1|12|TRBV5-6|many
ASSLTSGSNEQF
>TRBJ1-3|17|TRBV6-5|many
ASSYSIPGQPYSGNTIY
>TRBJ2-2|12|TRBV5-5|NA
ASTPTAPTRELF
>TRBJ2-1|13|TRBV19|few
ASSIPLAGGKEQF